One sample yielded the 24 T cell receptor beta chains listed below, sequenced in a study of radiotherapy plus CTLA-4 blockade in lung cancer. Clones were sequenced by immunoSEQ multiplex PCR, and TCRdb holds only the in-frame ones, with some missing. The sample has roughly 100,000 clones, more than 75% seen once; the top ten hold 2% to 2.5%. Sequencing used peripheral blood, obtained from a patient treated with radiotherapy plus ipilimumab. The source of these receptors is a human donor with non-small cell lung cancer that progressed on radiotherapy plus ipilimumab. Some clones in this sample may be carry-over from other donors' samples.

The J gene is TRBJ2-1, the V gene TRBV7-9, with 7 nucleotides matching TRBD2. The CDR3 is 14 residues long. Looked up from germline, CDR1 is SEHNR and CDR2 is FQNEAQ (reference sequence). V gave up 8 bases and J gave up 0 bases; unmatched junction bases: 4. The CDR3 DNA reads as TGTGCCAGCCCCCGGGGGGTCTCCTACAATGAGCAGTTCTTC. Protein sequence: CASPRGVSYNEQFF. Together with reference TRBV7-9 and TRBJ2-1, the CDR3 gives the full variable domain: DTGVSQNPRHKITKRGQNVTFRCDPISEHNRLYWYRQTLGQGPEFLTYFQNEAQLEKSRLLSDRFSAERPKGSFSTLEIQRTEQGDSAMYLCASPRGVSYNEQFFGPGTRLTVL.

The CDR3 DNA reads TGTGCCAGCTCTAAAGACAGGGTCCGAGGGGGGACCCAGTACTTC. Its translation is CASSKDRVRGGTQYF. The chain is built from TRBV6-6 and TRBJ2-5, with 7 bases fitting TRBD1. Trimming removed 8 bases from V and 7 bases from J; junction bases left unmatched: 16. Germline assignment: CDR1 MNHNY and CDR2 SVGAGI (reference sequence). The length of the CDR3 is 15 residues.

This clone was detected only once. J is TRBJ1-5 and V is TRBV18; possibly TRBD1 for D (5 bases). Trimming pared 3 bases from V and 3 bases from J, leaving 15 bases between. CDR1 KGHSH and CDR2 LQKENI come from the germline V gene. This CDR3 spans 16 amino acids. CDR3 loop: CASSPVYGGPNQPQHF. CDR3 DNA sequence: TGTGCCAGCTCACCGGTTTACGGGGGACCCAATCAGCCCCAGCATTTT. Full variable domain (remainder filled in from reference TRBV18 and TRBJ1-5): NAGVMQNPRHLVRRRGQEARLRCSPMKGHSHVYWYRQLPEEGLKFMVYLQKENIIDESGMPKERFSAEFPKEGPSILRIQQVVRGDSAAYFCASSPVYGGPNQPQHFGDGTRLSIL.

About this clone itself: Different DNA sequences within this sample yield the same CDR3. Here the CDR3 reads CASSLVHGGSYEQYF. CDR3 DNA sequence: TGCGCCAGCAGCTTGGTGCATGGGGGCTCCTACGAGCAGTACTTC. V usage is TRBV5-1 and J usage is TRBJ2-7; either TRBD1 or TRBD2 may supply D (5 bases each). Germline loops: CDR1 SGHRS, CDR2 YFSETQ. With 0 bases removed from V and 0 bases from J, the gap between germline ends came to 10 bases. There are 15 residues in the CDR3. The full variable domain, in which reference TRBV5-1 and TRBJ2-7 provide the parts outside the CDR3, is KAGVTQTPRYLIKTRGQQVTLSCSPISGHRSVSWYQQTPGQGLQFLFEYFSETQRNKGNFPGRFSGRQFSNSRSEMNVSTLELGDSALYLCASSLVHGGSYEQYFGPGTRLTVT.

The chain combines TRBV27 with TRBJ1-2; the D is unclear. This CDR3 contains 14 residues. The V end lost 4 bases, the J end lost 4 bases, and 13 bases lay between the germline ends. CDR1 is MNHEY, CDR2 SMNVEV, per germline (reference sequence). As DNA, the CDR3 is TGTGCCAGCAGTTCCCTAAGGACCGCCTATGGCTACACCTTC. This codes for CASSSLRTAYGYTF.

This chain links TRBV9 with TRBJ2-3; D possibly corresponds to TRBD1 (7 bases). V lost 7 bases and J 4 bases, leaving 22 bases between the germline ends. This CDR3 contains 16 residues. The germline V gene has CDR1 SGDLS and CDR2 YYNGEE. The CDR3 is CASGPFQGGFADTQYF. CDR3 bases: TGTGCCAGCGGGCCTTTTCAGGGGGGCTTCGCAGATACGCAGTATTTT.

A word on this clone: The same CDR3 arises from other DNA sequences in this sample as well. V is TRBV7-3 and J is TRBJ1-1; D might be TRBD1 (5 bases). V shed 2 bases and J shed 2 bases, with 9 bases lying between them. The CDR3 extends over 14 amino acids. Per germline, CDR1 SGHTA and CDR2 FQGTGA. The CDR3 bases are TGTGCCAGCAGCTTACTTGGGGGAAACACTGAAGCTTTCTTT. Residues: CASSLLGGNTEAFF.

In the case of this clone: At one end, the junction sequence differs from germline, possibly due to a read error. Other DNA sequences in this specimen translate into the identical CDR3. This sequence joins TRBV11-2 and TRBJ1-1; D is possibly TRBD1 (6 bases). CDR1 is SGHAT and CDR2 is FQNNGV in the germline V gene. The CDR3 totals 16 residues. The CDR3 protein is CASSLVYGGAPPEAFF. The CDR3 nucleotides are TGTGCCAGCAGCTTAGTTTATGGGGGCGCCCCCCCTGAAGCTTTCTTC.

V is TRBV7-3 and J is TRBJ1-2; 7 positions match TRBD1. The CDR3 sequence is 14 residues long. CDR1 is SGHTA and CDR2 is FQGTGA in the germline V gene. With V trimmed by 2 bases and J by 4 bases, 4 bases remained unmatched. The CDR3 sequence: CASSLWQGGYGYTF. The CDR3 DNA follows: TGTGCCAGCAGCTTATGGCAGGGGGGCTATGGCTACACCTTC.

This rearrangement joins TRBV6-6 to TRBJ1-1, with TRBD1 identical over 7 bases. Germline assignment: CDR1 MNHNY and CDR2 SVGAGI (reference sequence). V dropped 7 bases and J dropped 4; count of bases not matched to a gene: 12. This CDR3 has 15 residues. The CDR3 is CASNPTQGVITEAFF. CDR3 sequence (DNA): TGTGCCAGCAACCCAACTCAGGGGGTGATCACTGAAGCTTTCTTT.

The rearrangement links TRBV5-4 to TRBJ2-3, with 10 bases lining up with TRBD2. V was pared by 4 bases and J by 0 bases, with 5 bases of the junction left unmatched. The CDR3 consists of 16 residues. Per germline, CDR1 SGHNT and CDR2 YYREEE (reference sequence). The CDR3 coding sequence is TGTGCCAGCAGCCGTGAACTAGCGGGGAGCACAGATACGCAGTATTTT. Amino acid sequence: CASSRELAGSTDTQYF.

This clone was seen a single time. The chain joins TRBV7-6 to TRBJ1-2; the D gene is possibly TRBD1 (6 bases). This CDR3 contains 16 residues. CDR1 SGHVS and CDR2 FNYEAQ come from the germline V gene. Trimming shortened V by 5 bases and J by 4 bases, and 20 bases separated the two germline ends. DNA for the CDR3: TGTGCCAGCAGCCAGGACAGCCCTGGGCGACTCTATGGCTACACCTTC. Its translation: CASSQDSPGRLYGYTF. The full variable domain, in which reference TRBV7-6 and TRBJ1-2 provide the parts outside the CDR3, is GAGVSQSPRYKVTKRGQDVALRCDPISGHVSLYWYRQALGQGPEFLTYFNYEAQQDKSGLPNDRFSAERPEGSISTLTIQRTEQRDSAMYRCASSQDSPGRLYGYTFGSGTRLTVV.

This clone was observed a few times. V gene TRBV5-8 combines with J gene TRBJ1-3, with D maybe TRBD1 (6 bases). CDR3 length equals 15 residues. CDR1 and CDR2 (germline): SGHTS, YDEGEE. V was trimmed by 3 bases and J by 2 bases, leaving 12 bases between them. CDR3 bases: TGTGCCAGCAGCTCCATACAGGGAACTGGAAACACCATATATTTT. Translated, it gives CASSSIQGTGNTIYF.

This clone was detected only a few times. This chain links TRBV6-5 with TRBJ2-2; a weak D match, TRBD2 (5 bases). There are 14 residues in the CDR3. V lost 5 bases, J lost 3 bases, and 10 bases lay in between. Germline V gene lookup returns CDR1 MNHEY and CDR2 SVGAGI. The CDR3 nucleotides read TGTGCCAGCAGTGATAAGGGAGACACCGGGGAGCTGTTTTTT. This codes for CASSDKGDTGELFF.

The V gene is TRBV10-3, the J gene TRBJ2-7; D is possibly TRBD1 (6 bases). Germline V CDR1 and CDR2: ENHRY, SYGVKD. V lost 6 bases, J lost 3 bases, and 9 bases lay in between. This CDR3 contains 12 residues. The CDR3 here is CAIRRQDYEQYF. The CDR3 DNA follows: TGTGCCATCAGACGACAGGACTACGAGCAGTACTTC.

The chain uses TRBV6-6 and TRBJ1-1, with D tentatively TRBD1 (6 bases). Germline V gene sequence: CDR1 MNHNY, CDR2 SVGAGI (reference sequence). Trimming stripped 4 bases from V and 3 bases from J, with 12 bases between. The CDR3 extends over 14 amino acids. The CDR3 bases are TGTGCCAGCAGTTTGACAGGAGGGGACACTGAAGCTTTCTTT. Translated, it gives CASSLTGGDTEAFF.

This clone was seen a few times. This sequence joins TRBV11-2 and TRBJ2-7; tentatively, D is TRBD1 (5 bases). The CDR3 contains 13 residues. Trimming left V 6 bases short and J 1 base short, with 10 bases between. Germline values: CDR1 SGHAT, CDR2 FQNNGV. For the CDR3, the DNA is TGTGCCAGCAGACTAAGGGGTTCCTACGAGCAGTACTTC. As protein: CASRLRGSYEQYF.

The J gene is TRBJ2-5, the V gene TRBV5-1; the D call may be TRBD1 or TRBD2 (5 bases each). V dropped 4 bases and J dropped 3 bases, with 10 bases sitting between them. The germline V gene encodes CDR1 SGHRS and CDR2 YFSETQ. The CDR3 sequence is 13 residues long. Here the CDR3 reads CASSQGPKETQYF. In DNA, the CDR3 is TGCGCCAGCAGCCAGGGACCTAAAGAGACCCAGTACTTC.

The chain combines TRBV25-1 with TRBJ2-5; TRBD2 agrees at 12 bases. V shed 4 bases and J 0 bases; nucleotides not matched to a gene: 3. The CDR3 length is 16 residues. Germline V gene data show CDR1 as MGHDK and CDR2 as SYGVNS. The chain's CDR3 is CASSVGLAGYQETQYF. The CDR3 DNA is TGTGCCAGCAGTGTTGGACTAGCGGGGTACCAAGAGACCCAGTACTTC. Drawing the rest from reference TRBV25-1 and TRBJ2-5, the complete variable domain is EADIYQTPRYLVIGTGKKITLECSQTMGHDKMYWYQQDPGMELHLIHYSYGVNSTEKGDLSSESTVSRIRTEHFPLTLESARPSHTSQYLCASSVGLAGYQETQYFGPGTRLLVL.

The rearrangement joins TRBV9 to TRBJ1-3; D is unclear. The CDR3 has 14 residues. V lost 0 bases to trimming and J lost 8 bases, with 12 bases between them. Germline V gene sequence: CDR1 SGDLS, CDR2 YYNGEE. CDR3 coding DNA: TGTGCCAGCAGCGTAGGACAAGTGACTCACACCATATATTTT. This sequence encodes CASSVGQVTHTIYF.

The rearrangement uses TRBV5-1 and TRBJ2-3, with a tentative D call TRBD1 (6 bases). Per the germline V gene, CDR1 is SGHRS and CDR2 is YFSETQ. V lost 5 bases and J lost 8, with 18 bases in between. The CDR3 spans 14 residues. The CDR3 sequence: CASSEQGSYATQYF. DNA for the CDR3: TGCGCCAGCAGTGAACAGGGAAGTTATGCTACGCAGTATTTT.

The rearrangement joins TRBV4-2 to TRBJ1-4, with a possible D match to TRBD1 (5 bases). Germline CDR1 is LGHNA and CDR2 is YNFKEQ. The CDR3 is made up of 16 amino acids. V was clipped by 1 base and J by 13 bases, with 22 bases between them. The CDR3 region has the DNA TGTGCCAGCAGCCAAGCACTTAGGACTGCACGTGGGGGACTGTTTTTT. Encoded protein: CASSQALRTARGGLFF.

Written as DNA, the CDR3 is TGTGCCAGCAGTTTATCAGGGGGCCTAACCGGGGAGCTGTTTTTT. Amino acids: CASSLSGGLTGELFF. V gene TRBV27 combines with J gene TRBJ2-2; 7 nucleotides line up with TRBD1. The CDR3 contains 15 residues. The J segment lost 5 bases and the V segment lost 0 bases, leaving 3 bases of the junction unmatched. CDR1 is MNHEY, CDR2 SMNVEV, per germline (reference sequence).

This clone was recorded only once. The chain couples TRBV28 to TRBJ1-2, with 8 bases lining up with TRBD1. The CDR3 length is 14 residues. Germline values: CDR1 MDHEN, CDR2 SYDVKM. Trimming removed 1 base from V and 3 bases from J; junction bases left unmatched: 1. The CDR3, as DNA: TGTGCCAGCAGTTTATCAGGGGGCGACTATGGCTACACCTTC. It encodes CASSLSGGDYGYTF.